The text below deals with one T cell receptor beta chain. The sample belongs to a study of blood T cell repertoires in COVID-19. For the study at large: Samples came from the United States, Italy and Spain, spanning acute and convalescent COVID-19.

The CDR3 runs to 14 residues. Germline V gene sequence: CDR1 LNHDA, CDR2 SQIVND (reference sequence). V shed 2 bases and J shed 4 bases, with 10 bases lying between them. Per the original data handling: Estimated nucleated cell counts came from reference gene primer amplification. Sequencing used immunoSEQ multiplex PCR; TCRdb keeps in-frame clones, though not all of them. That table supplies the V and J calls and clone size; D and trimming were determined from the DNA. The profile shows 210,000 or so clones, approximately 82% of them singletons. This sequence originates from a woman aged 40 to 55 with acute or convalescent COVID-19. What was sequenced was peripheral blood. This chain uses TRBV19 with TRBJ2-3; D call uncertain. Here the CDR3 reads CASSITYRPDTQYF. The DNA of the CDR3 is TGTGCCAGTAGTATAACATATCGCCCAGATACGCAGTATTTT.